This TCR beta chain was retrieved from a study of CD8+ T cells in alopecia areata. Trimming took 1 base from V and 0 from J, leaving 6 bases between them. The CDR3 spans 14 residues. Germline-derived CDR1 and CDR2 are LGHNA and YSLEER. Extraction and reverse transcription of RNA yielded cDNA as the sequencing template. Clones were read by immunoSEQ multiplex PCR, and TCRdb kept only the in-frame ones, dropping some. The table records over 150,000 clones, roughly 60% of them present only once. The receptor was isolated from a human donor with alopecia areata. Sequencing used CD4+ T cells sorted from blood, obtained at week 0. This rearrangement joins TRBV4-3 to TRBJ1-2, with D uncertain. This CDR3 is CASSQVDANYGYTF. The DNA of the CDR3 is TGCGCCAGCAGCCAAGTGGACGCTAACTATGGCTACACCTTC.